The TCR beta chain under discussion was sequenced for a study of cytomegalovirus exposure and HLA in healthy donors. In the PCR, 60 Vbeta and 13 Jbeta primers were used. Libraries were prepared by immunoSEQ multiplex PCR; TCRdb keeps only in-frame clonotypes and omits some of them. In the table there are tens of thousands of clones, around 85% of which are singletons. The germline CDR1 and CDR2 sequences are SEHNR and FQNEAQ (reference sequence). The V and J ends lost 3 bases and 2 bases, in that order; junction bases with no gene match: 5. CDR3 length equals 16 residues. The sequence was collected from a girl aged 2 to 9 in good health and CMV-seropositive. Sequenced material: PBMCs. V usage is TRBV7-9 and J usage is TRBJ2-1; TRBD2 aligns across 9 bases. As DNA, the CDR3 is TGTGCCAGCAGCTTGTCAGCGGGAGGAACCTACAATGAGCAGTTCTTC. As protein: CASSLSAGGTYNEQFF.